The 24 T cell receptor beta chains reported below all come from one sample, sequenced in a study of identical twins. TCRdb fed the 5' RACE reads into MiXCR, producing one record per CDR3 protein. The sample includes nearly 900,000 distinct CDR3 sequences, around 12% of them seen just once. The same sample was also used in a study of yellow fever vaccine responses in identical twins.

The sample taken for sequencing was PBMCs. These receptors came from a woman aged 18-30 years in good health.

This clonotype was recorded many times. DNA of the CDR3: TGCGCCAGCAGCAGCGGACAGGGAGAGGAAAAACTGTTTTTT. Amino acid sequence: CASSSGQGEEKLFF. This sequence joins TRBV5-1 and TRBJ1-4, with TRBD1 identical over 8 bases. V was clipped by 4 bases and J by 8 bases; unmatched bases: 7. The CDR3 consists of 14 residues. Germline V CDR1 and CDR2: SGHRS, YFSETQ.

The genes are TRBV7-9 and TRBJ2-2; D remains ambiguous. This CDR3 is 16 amino acids long. CDR1 and CDR2 (germline): SEHNR, FQNEAQ (reference sequence). Trimming pared 1 base from V and 1 base from J, leaving 10 bases between. CDR3 region: CASSLGQLQNTGELFF. The CDR3, as DNA: TGTGCCAGCAGCTTAGGGCAGCTCCAGAACACCGGGGAGCTGTTTTTT.

This sequence joins TRBV6-5 and TRBJ2-1; TRBD2 matches at 9 bases. Unmatched junction bases numbered 12, after V lost 3 bases and J lost 0 bases. The CDR3 runs 19 residues. CDR1 and CDR2 (germline): MNHEY, SVGAGI. This CDR3 is CASSYMLAGGPSSYNEQFF. DNA of the CDR3: TGTGCCAGCAGTTATATGCTGGCGGGAGGGCCTAGCTCCTACAATGAGCAGTTCTTC.

The chain has TRBV29-1 and TRBJ2-1; D is possibly TRBD1 (5 bases). The V gene lost 8 bases and the J gene lost 0 bases, with 14 bases spanning the gap. Looked up from germline, CDR1 is SQVTM and CDR2 is ANQGSEA. The CDR3 consists of 14 residues. CDR3 sequence: CSTSRTSSYNEQFF. CDR3 bases: TGCAGCACATCCAGGACAAGCTCCTACAATGAGCAGTTCTTC.

This clonotype showed up many times. The CDR3 loop reads CASSPEDSYNQPQHF. In nucleotides, the CDR3 is TGTGCCAGCAGCCCCGAGGACAGCTACAATCAGCCCCAGCATTTT. V and J are TRBV7-2 and TRBJ1-5; maybe TRBD1 (6 bases). The germline V and J ends were trimmed by 5 bases and 3 bases, with 14 bases remaining between them. The CDR3 is 15 amino acids. CDR1 is SGHTA and CDR2 is FQGNSA in the germline V gene.

This clonotype appeared a few times. The genes are TRBV13 and TRBJ1-1; D gene ambiguous. V shed 6 bases and J shed 8 bases, with 13 bases lying between them. The CDR3 covers 12 residues. CDR1 and CDR2 (germline): PRHDT, FYEKMQ (reference sequence). The CDR3: CASRWAGREAFF. The CDR3 nucleotides are TGTGCCAGCAGGTGGGCCGGGAGGGAAGCTTTCTTT.

This clonotype has a handful of counts. CDR3 sequence (DNA): TGCAGTGCGGCTGACGGGGGTAGCGGACAAGAGACCCAGTACTTC. This encodes CSAADGGSGQETQYF. The rearrangement uses TRBV20-1 and TRBJ2-5; maybe TRBD2 (6 bases). CDR1 DFQATT and CDR2 SNEGSKA come from the germline V gene (reference sequence). V lost 6 bases to trimming and J lost 2 bases, with 19 bases between them. The CDR3 has 15 amino acids.

Only a few counts were recorded for this clonotype. V and J are TRBV5-1 and TRBJ1-2, with a possible D match to TRBD1 (6 bases). The CDR3 spans 15 residues. Per the germline V gene, CDR1 is SGHRS and CDR2 is YFSETQ. V was trimmed by 5 bases and J by 7 bases, leaving 21 bases between them. The chain's CDR3 is CASSPPGQGRTGYTF. The CDR3, as DNA: TGCGCCAGCAGTCCGCCGGGGCAGGGGAGAACTGGCTACACCTTC.

This chain joins TRBV5-1 and TRBJ2-5, with D perhaps matching TRBD2 (6 bases). There are 12 residues in the CDR3. Germline CDR1 reads SGHRS; CDR2 reads YFSETQ. The V end lost 7 bases, the J end lost 2 bases, and 9 bases lay between the germline ends. The DNA of the CDR3 is TGCGCCAGCGGGGAGGTACAAGAGACCCAGTACTTC. Residues: CASGEVQETQYF.

The chain uses TRBV12-3 or TRBV12-4 and TRBJ2-1, with 7 bases identical to TRBD1. The CDR3 totals 16 residues. J gave up 7 bases and V 7 bases, and 16 bases lay outside the gene matches. The CDR3 region is CASNGLGAGGRNEQFF. As DNA, the CDR3 is TGTGCCAGCAACGGACTCGGGGCAGGGGGTAGGAATGAGCAGTTCTTC.

This clonotype was counted only a few times. The gene calls are TRBV6-2 or TRBV6-3 and TRBJ1-4, with 8 bases lining up with TRBD1. Unmatched junction bases numbered 5, after V lost 5 bases and J lost 0 bases. This CDR3 is 16 amino acids long. Germline CDR1 reads MNHEY; CDR2 reads SVGEGT. For the CDR3, the DNA is TGTGCCAGCAGTCTACAGGGGGGCGCAACTAATGAAAAACTGTTTTTT. Translating gives CASSLQGGATNEKLFF.

This chain uses TRBV13 with TRBJ1-1, with 10 bases aligning to TRBD1. Losses at the gene ends were 1 base for V and 1 base for J; bases not matched to a gene: 6. Germline V gene sequence: CDR1 PRHDT, CDR2 FYEKMQ (reference sequence). The CDR3 contains 17 residues. The CDR3 coding sequence is TGTGCCAGCAGCTTAGAGGGACAGGGGATGGGGAACACTGAAGCTTTCTTT. Residues: CASSLEGQGMGNTEAFF.

The rearrangement joins TRBV6-5 to TRBJ2-7; D is possibly TRBD1 or TRBD2 (5 bases each). Germline assignment: CDR1 MNHEY and CDR2 SVGAGI. Trimming stripped 2 bases from V and 5 bases from J, with 13 bases between. The CDR3 extends over 14 amino acids. The CDR3 DNA follows: TGTGCCAGCAGTTACAATGGACTCAGGGACGAGCAGTACGTC. This translates into CASSYNGLRDEQYV.

V and J are TRBV9 and TRBJ2-2, with 8 bases lining up with TRBD1. Germline loops: CDR1 SGDLS, CDR2 YYNGEE. The CDR3 has 17 residues. Trimming at V came to 3 bases and at J to 2 bases, leaving 9 bases not matched to a gene. The CDR3 bases are TGTGCCAGCAGCGACCGGACAGGGATTGGTAACACCGGGGAGCTGTTTTTT. This encodes CASSDRTGIGNTGELFF.

Only a few counts were recorded for this clonotype. This chain connects TRBV20-1 to TRBJ2-7; perhaps TRBD1 as D (6 bases). From germline, CDR1 is DFQATT and CDR2 SNEGSKA (reference sequence). V lost 5 bases and J 2 bases, leaving 16 bases between the germline ends. The CDR3 has 14 residues. CDR3 nucleotide sequence: TGCAGTGCTGGGGCGACAGGAAGGGCCTACGAGCAGTACGTC. It encodes CSAGATGRAYEQYV.

The CDR3 loop reads CASSFQTFGVLGELFF. For the CDR3, the DNA is TGTGCCAGCAGCTTCCAAACCTTCGGGGTCCTCGGGGAGCTGTTTTTT. The rearrangement links TRBV5-6 to TRBJ2-2, with D perhaps matching TRBD2 (5 bases). From germline, CDR1 is SGHDT and CDR2 YYEEEE. Trimming stripped 2 bases from V and 7 bases from J, with 18 bases between. The CDR3 spans 16 residues.

This clonotype turned up a few times. This chain connects TRBV7-2 to TRBJ2-1; D is perhaps TRBD2 (7 bases). Germline V lookup: CDR1 SGHTA, CDR2 FQGNSA. The CDR3 runs 15 residues. V lost 5 bases to trimming and J lost 9 bases, with 20 bases between them. CDR3 sequence (DNA): TGTGCCAGCAGCAGAGCGGGACACTCTGGTATTGAGCAGTTCTTC. It translates to CASSRAGHSGIEQFF.

In its sample, this clonotype was seen a few times. The rearrangement links TRBV19 to TRBJ2-1, with D maybe TRBD2 (7 bases). CDR3 length: 14 residues. Looked up from germline, CDR1 is LNHDA and CDR2 is SQIVND (reference sequence). V was trimmed by 3 bases and J by 7 bases, leaving 13 bases between them. In nucleotides, the CDR3 is TGTGCCAGTAGTATGGGAGGGAGGGGGAATGAGCAGTTCTTC. Amino acids: CASSMGGRGNEQFF. Drawing the rest from reference TRBV19 and TRBJ2-1, the complete variable domain is DGGITQSPKYLFRKEGQNVTLSCEQNLNHDAMYWYRQDPGQGLRLIYYSQIVNDFQKGDIAEGYSVSREKKESFPLTVTSAQKNPTAFYLCASSMGGRGNEQFFGPGTRLTVL.

This clonotype turned up a few times. CDR3 coding DNA: TGTGCCATCAGACCGGGACCCGACCGATTCTCCTACAATGAGCAGTTCTTC. Translation: CAIRPGPDRFSYNEQFF. The rearrangement joins TRBV10-3 to TRBJ2-1, with D perhaps matching TRBD1 or TRBD2 (5 bases each). Trimming removed 6 bases from V and 0 bases from J, with 18 bases in between. CDR1 ENHRY and CDR2 SYGVKD come from the germline V gene. CDR3 size: 17 residues.

This clonotype was counted ten times or more. The CDR3 sequence: CASRLRSTDTQYF. CDR3 coding DNA: TGTGCCAGCAGACTACGAAGCACAGATACGCAGTATTTT. The chain links TRBV12-3 or TRBV12-4 to TRBJ2-3; D is undetermined. The V end was cut by 6 bases, the J end by 0 bases, with 7 bases between. The length of the CDR3 is 13 residues.

This chain joins TRBV15 and TRBJ2-1; a possible D gene is TRBD1 (6 bases). The length of the CDR3 is 14 residues. Germline CDR1 LNHNV, CDR2 YYDKDF (reference sequence). The V end was cut by 5 bases, the J end by 8 bases, with 16 bases between. The CDR3 reads CATSQGTGEDEQFF. In nucleotides, the CDR3 is TGTGCCACCAGCCAGGGGACGGGTGAGGATGAGCAGTTCTTC.

This clonotype was recorded a few times. This chain joins TRBV3-1 and TRBJ2-1; tentatively, D is TRBD1 or TRBD2 (5 bases each). Deletions cut 3 bases from V and 8 bases from J, with 11 bases between. This CDR3 comprises 13 residues. CDR1 LGHDT and CDR2 YNNKEL come from the germline V gene (reference sequence). In DNA form, the CDR3 reads TGTGCCAGCAGCCATTCCTGGGGGTATGAGCAGTTCTTC. It yields the protein CASSHSWGYEQFF.

In its sample, this clonotype was seen a few times. The V gene is TRBV20-1, the J gene TRBJ2-1; tentatively, D is TRBD1 or TRBD2 (5 bases each). This CDR3 is built from 15 residues. Trimming left V 8 bases short and J 7 bases short, with 24 bases between. Per germline, CDR1 DFQATT and CDR2 SNEGSKA (reference sequence). CDR3 nucleotide sequence: TGCAGTACGGATCCACCGGGACGGAACCAAAATGAGCAGTTCTTC. This encodes CSTDPPGRNQNEQFF.

The chain employs TRBV10-3 and TRBJ2-3; a weak D match, TRBD2 (6 bases). V gave up 3 bases and J gave up 6 bases, with 10 bases separating them. CDR3 length: 13 amino acids. Germline lookup yields CDR1 ENHRY and CDR2 SYGVKD. The CDR3, as DNA: TGTGCCATCAGTGATCCCCGGGGGGATACGCAGTATTTT. Translated, it gives CAISDPRGDTQYF.